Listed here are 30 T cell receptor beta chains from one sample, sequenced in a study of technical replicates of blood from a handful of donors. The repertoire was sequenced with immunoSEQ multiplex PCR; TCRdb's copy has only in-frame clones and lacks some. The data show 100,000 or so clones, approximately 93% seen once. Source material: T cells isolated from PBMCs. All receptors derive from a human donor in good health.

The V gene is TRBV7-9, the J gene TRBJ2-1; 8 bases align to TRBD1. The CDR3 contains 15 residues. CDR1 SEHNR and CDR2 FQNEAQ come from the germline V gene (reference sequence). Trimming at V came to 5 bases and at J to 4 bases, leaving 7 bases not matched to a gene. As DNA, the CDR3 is TGTGCCAGCAGCCTGCCGGGACAGGAATACAATGAGCAGTTCTTC. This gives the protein CASSLPGQEYNEQFF.

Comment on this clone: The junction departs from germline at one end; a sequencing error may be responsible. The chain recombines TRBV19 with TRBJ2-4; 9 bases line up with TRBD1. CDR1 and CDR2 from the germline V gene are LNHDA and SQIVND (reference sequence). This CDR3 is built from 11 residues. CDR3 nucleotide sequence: TGTGCCAGTAGTAGCCGGGACAGGGTTTGTTTC. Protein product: CASSSRDRVCF.

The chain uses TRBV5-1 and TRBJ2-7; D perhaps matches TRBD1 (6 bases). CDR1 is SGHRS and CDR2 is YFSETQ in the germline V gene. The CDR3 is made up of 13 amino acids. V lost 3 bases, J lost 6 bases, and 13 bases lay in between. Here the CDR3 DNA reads TGCGCCAGCAGCTCCGACAGGAGCGGCGAGCAGTACTTC. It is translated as CASSSDRSGEQYF.

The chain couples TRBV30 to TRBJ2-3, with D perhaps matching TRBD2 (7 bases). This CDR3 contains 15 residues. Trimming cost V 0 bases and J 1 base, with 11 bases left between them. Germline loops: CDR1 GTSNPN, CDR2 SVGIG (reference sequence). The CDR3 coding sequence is TGTGCCTGGAGTGTAGGGGGGGCTCGCACAGATACGCAGTATTTT. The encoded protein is CAWSVGGARTDTQYF.

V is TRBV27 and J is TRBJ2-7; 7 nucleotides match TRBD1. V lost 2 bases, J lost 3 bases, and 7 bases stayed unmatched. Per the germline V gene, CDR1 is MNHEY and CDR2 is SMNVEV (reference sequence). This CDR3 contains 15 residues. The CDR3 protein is CASSLKGTAVYEQYF. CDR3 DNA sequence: TGTGCCAGCAGTTTAAAGGGGACAGCCGTCTACGAGCAGTACTTC.

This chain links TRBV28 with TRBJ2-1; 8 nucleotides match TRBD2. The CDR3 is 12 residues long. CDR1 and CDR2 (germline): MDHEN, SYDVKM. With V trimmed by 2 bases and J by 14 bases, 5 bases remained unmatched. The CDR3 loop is CASSLRRGGKFF. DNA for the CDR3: TGTGCCAGCAGTTTACGCCGGGGGGGGAAGTTCTTC.

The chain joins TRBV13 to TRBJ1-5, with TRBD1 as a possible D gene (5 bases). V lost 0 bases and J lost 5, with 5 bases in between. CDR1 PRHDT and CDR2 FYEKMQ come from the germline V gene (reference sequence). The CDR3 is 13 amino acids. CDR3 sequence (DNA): TGTGCCAGCAGCTTAGGCAGGGATCAGCCCCAGCATTTT. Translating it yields CASSLGRDQPQHF.

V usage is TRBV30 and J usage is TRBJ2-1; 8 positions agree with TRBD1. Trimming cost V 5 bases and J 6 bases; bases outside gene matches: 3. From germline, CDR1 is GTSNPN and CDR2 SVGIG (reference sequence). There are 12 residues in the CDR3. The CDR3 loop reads CAWDRGFNEQFF. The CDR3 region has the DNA TGTGCCTGGGACAGGGGTTTCAATGAGCAGTTCTTC.

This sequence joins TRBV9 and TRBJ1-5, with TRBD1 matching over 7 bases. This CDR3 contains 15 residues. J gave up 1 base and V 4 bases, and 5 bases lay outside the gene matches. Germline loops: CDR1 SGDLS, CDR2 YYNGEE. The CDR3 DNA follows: TGTGCCAGCAGCATAACAGGGGCGAGCAATCAGCCCCAGCATTTT. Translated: CASSITGASNQPQHF.

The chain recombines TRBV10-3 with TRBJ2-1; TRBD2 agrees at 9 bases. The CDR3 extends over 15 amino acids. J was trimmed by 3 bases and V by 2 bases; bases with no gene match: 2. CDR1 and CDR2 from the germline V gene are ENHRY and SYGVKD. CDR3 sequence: CAISETSGRYNEQFF. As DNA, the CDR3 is TGTGCCATCAGTGAGACTAGCGGGCGCTACAATGAGCAGTTCTTC.

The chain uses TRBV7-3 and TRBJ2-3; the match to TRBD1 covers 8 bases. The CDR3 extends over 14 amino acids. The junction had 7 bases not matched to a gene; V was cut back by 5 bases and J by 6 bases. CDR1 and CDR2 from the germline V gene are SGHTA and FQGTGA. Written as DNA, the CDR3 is TGTGCCAGCAGCCCAGGACAGGGTAGGGATACGCAGTATTTT. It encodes CASSPGQGRDTQYF.

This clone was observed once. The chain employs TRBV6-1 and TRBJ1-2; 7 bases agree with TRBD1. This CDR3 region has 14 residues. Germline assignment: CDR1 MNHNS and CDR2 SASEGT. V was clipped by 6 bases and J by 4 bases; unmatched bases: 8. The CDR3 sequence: CASRGQRGAYGYTF. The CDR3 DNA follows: TGTGCCAGCAGGGGACAGCGGGGGGCCTATGGCTACACCTTC.

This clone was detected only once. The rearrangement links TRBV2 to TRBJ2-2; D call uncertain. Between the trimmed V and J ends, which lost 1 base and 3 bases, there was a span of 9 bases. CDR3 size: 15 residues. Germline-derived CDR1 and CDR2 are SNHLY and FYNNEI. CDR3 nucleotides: TGTGCCAGCAGTGAAGGGCGACGGGACACCGGGGAGCTGTTTTTT. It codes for CASSEGRRDTGELFF.

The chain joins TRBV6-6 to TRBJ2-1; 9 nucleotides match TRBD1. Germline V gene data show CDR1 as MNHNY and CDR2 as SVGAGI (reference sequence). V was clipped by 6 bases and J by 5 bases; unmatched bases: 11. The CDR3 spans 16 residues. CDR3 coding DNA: TGTGCCAGCAGACCGGGACAGGGTGTAACAGACAATGAGCAGTTCTTC. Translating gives CASRPGQGVTDNEQFF.

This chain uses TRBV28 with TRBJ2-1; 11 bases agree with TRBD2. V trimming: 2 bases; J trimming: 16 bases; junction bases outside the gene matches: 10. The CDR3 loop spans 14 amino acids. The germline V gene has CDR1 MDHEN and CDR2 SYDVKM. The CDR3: CASSLVLQLAGVFF. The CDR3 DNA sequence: TGTGCCAGCAGTTTAGTTCTCCAACTAGCGGGAGTATTCTTC.

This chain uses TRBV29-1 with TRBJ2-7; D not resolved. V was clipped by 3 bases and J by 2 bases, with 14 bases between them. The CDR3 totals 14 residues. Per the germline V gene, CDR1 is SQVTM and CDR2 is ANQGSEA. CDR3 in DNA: TGCAGCGTTGAGCGATTCGACACAACCTACGAGCAGTACTTC. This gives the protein CSVERFDTTYEQYF.

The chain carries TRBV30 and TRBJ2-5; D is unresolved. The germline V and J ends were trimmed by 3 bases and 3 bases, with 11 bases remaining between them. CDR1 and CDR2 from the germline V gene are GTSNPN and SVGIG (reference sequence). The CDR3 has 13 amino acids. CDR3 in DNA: TGTGCCTGGAGCCTTCTATCAAAAGAGACCCAGTACTTC. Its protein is CAWSLLSKETQYF.

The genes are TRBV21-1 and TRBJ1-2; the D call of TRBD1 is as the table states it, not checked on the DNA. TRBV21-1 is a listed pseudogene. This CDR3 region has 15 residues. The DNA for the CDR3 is TGTGCCAGCAGCAAAGAGGAGATTAGGGGCTATGGCTACACCTTC. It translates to CASSKEEIRGYGYTF.

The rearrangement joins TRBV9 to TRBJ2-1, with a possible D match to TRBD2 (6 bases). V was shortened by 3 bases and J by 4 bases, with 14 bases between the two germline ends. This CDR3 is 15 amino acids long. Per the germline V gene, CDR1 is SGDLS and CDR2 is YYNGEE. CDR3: CASSARTNFYNEQFF. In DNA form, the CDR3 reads TGTGCCAGCAGCGCAAGGACTAATTTTTACAATGAGCAGTTCTTC.

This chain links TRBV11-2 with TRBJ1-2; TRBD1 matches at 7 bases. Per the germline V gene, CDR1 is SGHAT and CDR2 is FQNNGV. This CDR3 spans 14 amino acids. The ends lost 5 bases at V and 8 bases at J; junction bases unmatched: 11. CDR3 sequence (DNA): TGTGCCAGCAGCACGGCGGGGACAGTCCTCGGCTACACCTTC. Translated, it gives CASSTAGTVLGYTF.

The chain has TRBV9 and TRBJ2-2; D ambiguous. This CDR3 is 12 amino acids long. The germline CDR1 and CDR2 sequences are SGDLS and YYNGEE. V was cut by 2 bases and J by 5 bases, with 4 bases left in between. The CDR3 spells CASSVQTGELFF. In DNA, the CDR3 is TGTGCCAGCAGCGTTCAAACCGGGGAGCTGTTTTTT. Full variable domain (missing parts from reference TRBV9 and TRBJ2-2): DSGVTQTPKHLITATGQRVTLRCSPRSGDLSVYWYQQSLDQGLQFLIQYYNGEERAKGNILERFSAQQFPDLHSELNLSSLELGDSALYFCASSVQTGELFFGEGSRLTVL.

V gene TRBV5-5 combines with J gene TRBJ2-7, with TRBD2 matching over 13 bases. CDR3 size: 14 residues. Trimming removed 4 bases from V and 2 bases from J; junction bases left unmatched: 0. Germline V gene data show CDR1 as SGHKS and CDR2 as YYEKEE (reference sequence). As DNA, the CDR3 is TGTGCCAGCAGCACTAGCGGGGGGGCCTACGAGCAGTACTTC. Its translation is CASSTSGGAYEQYF.

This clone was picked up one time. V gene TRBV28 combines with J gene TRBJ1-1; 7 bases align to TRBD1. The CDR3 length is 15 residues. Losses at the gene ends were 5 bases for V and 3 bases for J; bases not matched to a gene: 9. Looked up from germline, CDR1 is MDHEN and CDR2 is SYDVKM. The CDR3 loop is CASSPGTVGYTEAFF. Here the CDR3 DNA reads TGTGCCAGCAGTCCTGGGACAGTCGGGTACACTGAAGCTTTCTTT.

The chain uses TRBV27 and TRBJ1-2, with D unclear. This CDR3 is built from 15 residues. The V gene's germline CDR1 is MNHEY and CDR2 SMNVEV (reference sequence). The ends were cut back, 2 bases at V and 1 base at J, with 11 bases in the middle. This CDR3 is CASSLRSPSNYGYTF. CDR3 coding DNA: TGTGCCAGCAGTTTAAGGTCTCCTAGTAACTATGGCTACACCTTC.

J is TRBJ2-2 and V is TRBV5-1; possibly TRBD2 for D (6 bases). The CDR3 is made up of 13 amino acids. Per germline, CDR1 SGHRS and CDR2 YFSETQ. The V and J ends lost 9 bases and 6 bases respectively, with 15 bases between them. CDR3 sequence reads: CATTGDRAGELFF. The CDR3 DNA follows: TGCGCCACCACGGGGGATCGGGCCGGGGAGCTGTTTTTT.

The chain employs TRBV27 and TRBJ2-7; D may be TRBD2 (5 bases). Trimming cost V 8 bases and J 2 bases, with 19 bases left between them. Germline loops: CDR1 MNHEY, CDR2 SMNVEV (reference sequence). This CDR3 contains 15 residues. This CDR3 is CASGPGNFDPYEQYF. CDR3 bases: TGTGCCAGCGGACCCGGGAACTTCGACCCCTACGAGCAGTACTTC.

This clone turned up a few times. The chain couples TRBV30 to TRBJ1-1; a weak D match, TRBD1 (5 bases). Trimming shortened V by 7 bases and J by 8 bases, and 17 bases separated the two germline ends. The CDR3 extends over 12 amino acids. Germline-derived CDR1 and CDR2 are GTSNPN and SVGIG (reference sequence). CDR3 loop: CASSREAAEAFF. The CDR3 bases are TGTGCCTCCTCCAGGGAAGCCGCAGAAGCTTTCTTT.

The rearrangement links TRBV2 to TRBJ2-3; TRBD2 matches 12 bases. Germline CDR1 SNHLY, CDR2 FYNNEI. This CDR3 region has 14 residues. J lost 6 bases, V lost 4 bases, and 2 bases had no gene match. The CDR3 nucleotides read TGTGCCAGCAGTGTAACTAGCGGGGGGGATACGCAGTATTTT. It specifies CASSVTSGGDTQYF.

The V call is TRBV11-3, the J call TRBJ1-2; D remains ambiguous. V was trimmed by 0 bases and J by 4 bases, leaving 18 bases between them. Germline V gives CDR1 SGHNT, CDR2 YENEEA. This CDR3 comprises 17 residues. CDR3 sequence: CASSLDPLLDGIYGYTF. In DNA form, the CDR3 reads TGTGCCAGCAGCTTAGATCCCCTTCTAGACGGTATCTATGGCTACACCTTC.

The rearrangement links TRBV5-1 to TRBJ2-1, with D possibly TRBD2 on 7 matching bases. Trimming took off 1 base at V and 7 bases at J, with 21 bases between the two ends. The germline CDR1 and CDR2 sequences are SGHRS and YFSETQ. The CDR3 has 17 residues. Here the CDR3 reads CASSLTAGAGDWNEQFF. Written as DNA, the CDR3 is TGCGCCAGCAGCTTGACCGCGGGGGCGGGAGACTGGAATGAGCAGTTCTTC.